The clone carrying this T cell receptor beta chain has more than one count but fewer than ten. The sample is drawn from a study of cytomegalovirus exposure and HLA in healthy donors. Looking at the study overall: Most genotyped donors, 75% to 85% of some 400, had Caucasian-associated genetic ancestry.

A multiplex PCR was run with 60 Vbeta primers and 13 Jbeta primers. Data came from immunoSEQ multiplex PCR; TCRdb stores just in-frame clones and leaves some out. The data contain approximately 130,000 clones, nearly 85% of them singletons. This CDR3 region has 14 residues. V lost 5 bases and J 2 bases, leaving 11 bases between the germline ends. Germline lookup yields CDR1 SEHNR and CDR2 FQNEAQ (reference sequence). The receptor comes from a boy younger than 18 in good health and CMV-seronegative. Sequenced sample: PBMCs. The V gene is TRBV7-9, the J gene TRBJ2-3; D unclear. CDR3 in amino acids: CASSDTRPTDTQYF. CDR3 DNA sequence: TGTGCCAGCAGCGACACACGCCCCACAGATACGCAGTATTTT.